Only a few counts were recorded for the clone carrying this TCR beta chain. Its antigen remains unknown. This record comes from a study of CD8 T cells in ankylosing spondylitis. The V and J ends lost 1 base and 7 bases respectively, with 8 bases between them. This CDR3 has 13 residues. Per the germline V gene, CDR1 is LGHDT and CDR2 is YNNKEL (reference sequence). Study observations and caveats: About 8 highly homologous variants made up a TCR beta motif, and this motif appeared characteristic of ankylosing spondylitis blood.

Quantitative molecular-barcoded 5'-RACE generated the TCR beta libraries. TCRdb re-called the 5' RACE reads with MiXCR, one entry per CDR3 protein. The sample includes tens of thousands of distinct CDR3 sequences, more than 8.5% of them seen just once. Sequenced sample: blood, either unsorted or a sorted T cell fraction (not recorded which). The chain uses TRBV3-1 and TRBJ1-5; possibly TRBD1 for D (5 bases). This receptor was identified in a male donor with ankylosing spondylitis. CDR3 residues: CASSQGGMQPQHF. The CDR3 DNA follows: TGTGCCAGCAGCCAAGGGGGGATGCAGCCCCAGCATTTT.